A selection of T cell receptor beta chains follows, all from one sample in a study of control samples from healthy donors and cancer patients. Clones were read by immunoSEQ multiplex PCR, and TCRdb kept only the in-frame ones, dropping some. The table lists 130,000 or so clones, roughly 90% of them singletons, with 2.1% in the top ten. Sample: blood. The source of these receptors is a woman aged 45 to 65 in good health. Each CDR3 is given with its conserved first and last residue. D genes are given only for firm matches. The listing skips clone size in some rows; elsewhere it reads once, few, many or a size class.

.	.	TRBV28	TRBJ1-2	TGTGCCAGCAGTTTGCCTCCGGTGACCCTGGGGGGCTACACCTTC	CASSLPPVTLGGYTF
.	.	TRBV27	TRBJ1-1	TGTGCCAGCAGACCTCGCCCTAGGGGCCGCGATAGTTTTGAAGCTTTCTTT	CASRPRPRGRDSFEAFF
.	.	TRBV5-1	TRBJ1-1	TGCGCCAGCAGCCCGGATGGGGGGCGTACTGAAGCTTTCTTT	CASSPDGGRTEAFF
.	.	TRBV30	TRBJ1-1	TGTGCCTGCACCCCTGGTGGGGGGATAGCTTTCTTT	CACTPGGGIAFF
TRBD1	.	TRBV7-2	TRBJ1-2	TGTGCCAGCAGCTCGAACCCCGGGACAGCTAACTATGGCTACACCTTC	CASSSNPGTANYGYTF
TRBD1	.	TRBV29-1	TRBJ2-6	TGCAGCGTTGATGGGACAGGGGGCTCTGGGGCCAACGTCCTGACTTTC	CSVDGTGGSGANVLTF
.	.	TRBV28	TRBJ1-1	TGTGCCAGCGGACGGCCGAACACTGAAGCTTTCTTT	CASGRPNTEAFF
.	.	TRBV11-2	TRBJ2-5	TGTGCCAGCAGCCAAGCCCCGGCCGGGGGCGGGGAGACCCAGTACTTC	CASSQAPAGGGETQYF
TRBD1	.	TRBV5-4	TRBJ2-7	TGTGCCAGCAGCTGGACAGGGTCCAACGAGCAGTACTTC	CASSWTGSNEQYF
.	once	TRBV6-1	TRBJ1-1	TGTGCCAGCAGTGAGGCAGGGAAAAGAGCTTTCTTT	CASSEAGKRAFF
TRBD2	.	TRBV11-2	TRBJ2-3	TGTGCCAGCAGCTTAGTGACGGCTAGCGGGGGTCTCACAGATACGCAGTATTTT	CASSLVTASGGLTDTQYF
TRBD1	.	TRBV28	TRBJ1-6	TGTGCCAGCAGTACCCGACAGGGACGGGGGAATTCACCCCTCCACTTT	CASSTRQGRGNSPLHF
.	once	TRBV7-9	TRBJ1-1	TGTGCCAGCAGCTTAGTAGCCGGGGGGAACACTGAAGCTTTCTTT	CASSLVAGGNTEAFF
.	.	TRBV18	TRBJ1-3	TGTGCCAGCTCACAACAGGGTCGTGGAAACACCATATATTTT	CASSQQGRGNTIYF
.	few	TRBV7-7	TRBJ2-1	TGTGCTAGCAGCCCGGGGCGGATGGTAGCAGACAATGAGCAGTTCTTC	CASSPGRMVADNEQFF
TRBD1	.	TRBV18	TRBJ1-2	TGTGCCAGCTCAACGACAGGGAACGGCTATGGCTACACCTTC	CASSTTGNGYGYTF
.	.	TRBV2	TRBJ1-1	TGTGCCAGCAACCCCGAGTGGGCAAACACTGAAGCTTTCTTT	CASNPEWANTEAFF
.	.	TRBV20-1	TRBJ1-2	TGCAGTGCGGGAAGGGGCGATGGCTACACCTTC	CSAGRGDGYTF
.	.	TRBV5-6	TRBJ2-5	TGTGCCAGCAGCTTGCTGGGTGAGACCCAGTACTTC	CASSLLGETQYF
.	.	TRBV7-8	TRBJ1-3	TGTGCCAGCAGCGCGCAGGGAACAGGCGGAAACACCATATATTTT	CASSAQGTGGNTIYF
.	.	TRBV12-3/TRBV12-4	TRBJ1-4	TGTGCCAGCAGTTATCTTGAAAAACTGTTTTTT	CASSYLEKLFF
TRBD1	.	TRBV6-5	TRBJ2-7	TGTGCCAGCAGCATAGACAGGGGCTTAGACGAGCAGTACTTC	CASSIDRGLDEQYF